Listed below are T cell receptor beta chains from one sample, sequenced in a study of blood T cell repertoires in COVID-19. Here immunoSEQ multiplex PCR was the method, and the copy in TCRdb shows in-frame clones only, minus some. The sample includes around 240,000 clones, about 82% of them seen just once. The sequenced sample consisted of PBMCs or T cells enriched from blood (not recorded which). These receptors came from a woman in her fifties or sixties who had recovered from COVID-19. Each CDR3 is given with its conserved first and last residue. The D gene is left open where the match is weak. The size entry is marked missing in some rows and otherwise reads once, few, many or a size class.

v_call: TRBV11-3; d_call: TRBD2; clone_size: -; j_call: TRBJ2-5; cdr3_aa: CASSFSGGKTQYF; cdr3_nt: TGTGCCAGCAGCTTTAGCGGGGGTAAGACCCAGTACTTC
v_call: TRBV19; d_call: TRBD1; clone_size: -; j_call: TRBJ1-1; cdr3_aa: CASSTGGSTEAFF; cdr3_nt: TGTGCCAGTAGTACAGGGGGTAGCACTGAAGCTTTCTTT
v_call: TRBV6-2/TRBV6-3; d_call: -; clone_size: -; j_call: TRBJ2-1; cdr3_aa: CASNPGRGPYNEQFF; cdr3_nt: TGTGCCAGCAACCCCGGCAGGGGTCCCTACAATGAGCAGTTCTTC
v_call: TRBV19; d_call: -; clone_size: -; j_call: TRBJ1-3; cdr3_aa: CASSMGGDSGNTIYF; cdr3_nt: TGTGCCAGTAGTATGGGGGGGGACTCTGGAAACACCATATATTTT
v_call: TRBV30; d_call: -; clone_size: -; j_call: TRBJ1-5; cdr3_aa: CAWSREGAQPAQHF; cdr3_nt: TGTGCCTGGAGCAGGGAAGGGGCACAACCGGCCCAGCATTTT
v_call: TRBV24-1; d_call: TRBD1; clone_size: -; j_call: TRBJ2-3; cdr3_aa: CATSELGTVISTDTQYF; cdr3_nt: TGTGCCACCAGTGAACTCGGGACAGTCATTAGCACAGATACGCAGTATTTT
v_call: TRBV30; d_call: TRBD1; clone_size: -; j_call: TRBJ1-1; cdr3_aa: CAWNTGGDTEAFF; cdr3_nt: TGTGCCTGGAATACAGGGGGGGACACTGAAGCTTTCTTT
v_call: TRBV20-1; d_call: -; clone_size: -; j_call: TRBJ1-5; cdr3_aa: CSASDGERSQPQHF; cdr3_nt: TGCAGTGCGAGTGATGGTGAGAGGAGTCAGCCCCAGCATTTT
v_call: TRBV5-8; d_call: -; clone_size: -; j_call: TRBJ1-2; cdr3_aa: CASSLDRNYGYTF; cdr3_nt: TGTGCCAGCAGCTTGGACAGGAACTATGGCTACACCTTC
v_call: TRBV3-1/TRBV3-2; d_call: -; clone_size: -; j_call: TRBJ1-2; cdr3_aa: CASSHGPGSLQGLYGYTF; cdr3_nt: TGTGCCAGCAGCCACGGCCCAGGATCTCTCCAGGGGCTCTATGGCTACACCTTC
v_call: TRBV28; d_call: -; clone_size: -; j_call: TRBJ2-5; cdr3_aa: CASSFDLGFVTQYF; cdr3_nt: TGTGCCAGCAGTTTCGATCTCGGGTTTGTGACCCAGTACTTC
v_call: TRBV7-2; d_call: -; clone_size: -; j_call: TRBJ2-2; cdr3_aa: CASSFSVNTGELFF; cdr3_nt: TGTGCCAGCAGCTTTTCAGTTAACACCGGGGAGCTGTTTTTT
v_call: TRBV7-2; d_call: TRBD1; clone_size: -; j_call: TRBJ1-5; cdr3_aa: CASSNDRVFQPQHF; cdr3_nt: TGTGCCAGCAGCAATGACAGGGTATTTCAGCCCCAGCATTTT
v_call: TRBV30; d_call: -; clone_size: -; j_call: TRBJ1-5; cdr3_aa: CAWSVDNNNQPQHF; cdr3_nt: TGTGCCTGGAGTGTTGACAATAACAATCAGCCCCAGCATTTT
v_call: TRBV27; d_call: -; clone_size: -; j_call: TRBJ1-1; cdr3_aa: CASSLTRSRGNTEAFF; cdr3_nt: TGTGCCAGCAGCCTCACCCGAAGCAGGGGAAACACTGAAGCTTTCTTT
v_call: TRBV28; d_call: TRBD2; clone_size: -; j_call: TRBJ2-7; cdr3_aa: CASSFVGRLAGGNSYEQYF; cdr3_nt: TGTGCCAGCAGTTTCGTGGGGCGACTAGCGGGAGGGAACTCCTACGAGCAGTACTTC
v_call: TRBV18; d_call: TRBD1; clone_size: once; j_call: TRBJ1-3; cdr3_aa: CASSPILQGMGNTIYF; cdr3_nt: TGTGCCAGCTCACCAATACTACAGGGGATGGGAAACACCATATATTTT
v_call: TRBV18; d_call: -; clone_size: -; j_call: TRBJ1-1; cdr3_aa: CASSTTANTEAFF; cdr3_nt: TGTGCCAGCTCAACCACAGCGAACACTGAAGCTTTCTTT
v_call: TRBV19; d_call: -; clone_size: -; j_call: TRBJ2-5; cdr3_aa: CASTPGEPQETQYF; cdr3_nt: TGTGCCAGTACGCCCGGGGAACCTCAAGAGACCCAGTACTTC
v_call: TRBV5-1; d_call: TRBD1; clone_size: once; j_call: TRBJ2-5; cdr3_aa: CASVRGRGYQETQYF; cdr3_nt: TGCGCCAGCGTGAGGGGGCGTGGGTACCAAGAGACCCAGTACTTC
v_call: TRBV3-1/TRBV3-2; d_call: -; clone_size: -; j_call: TRBJ1-1; cdr3_aa: CASSQDRNRVAFF; cdr3_nt: TGTGCCAGCAGCCAAGATCGAAACAGGGTAGCTTTCTTT
v_call: TRBV7-2; d_call: TRBD2; clone_size: -; j_call: TRBJ2-7; cdr3_aa: CASSLGPTSVERYEQYF; cdr3_nt: TGTGCCAGCAGCTTAGGGCCGACTAGCGTGGAGCGGTACGAGCAGTACTTC
v_call: TRBV7-9; d_call: -; clone_size: -; j_call: TRBJ1-4; cdr3_aa: CASSLKVGGADEKLFF; cdr3_nt: TGTGCCAGCAGCTTAAAGGTCGGGGGGGCTGATGAAAAACTGTTTTTT
v_call: TRBV19; d_call: TRBD1; clone_size: -; j_call: TRBJ2-4; cdr3_aa: CASSGQGANIQYF; cdr3_nt: TGTGCCAGTAGTGGACAGGGCGCAAACATTCAGTACTTC
v_call: TRBV11-2; d_call: TRBD1; clone_size: -; j_call: TRBJ2-2; cdr3_aa: CASSLLRGTGGLELFF; cdr3_nt: TGTGCCAGCAGCTTACTTAGGGGGACAGGGGGCTTGGAGCTGTTTTTT